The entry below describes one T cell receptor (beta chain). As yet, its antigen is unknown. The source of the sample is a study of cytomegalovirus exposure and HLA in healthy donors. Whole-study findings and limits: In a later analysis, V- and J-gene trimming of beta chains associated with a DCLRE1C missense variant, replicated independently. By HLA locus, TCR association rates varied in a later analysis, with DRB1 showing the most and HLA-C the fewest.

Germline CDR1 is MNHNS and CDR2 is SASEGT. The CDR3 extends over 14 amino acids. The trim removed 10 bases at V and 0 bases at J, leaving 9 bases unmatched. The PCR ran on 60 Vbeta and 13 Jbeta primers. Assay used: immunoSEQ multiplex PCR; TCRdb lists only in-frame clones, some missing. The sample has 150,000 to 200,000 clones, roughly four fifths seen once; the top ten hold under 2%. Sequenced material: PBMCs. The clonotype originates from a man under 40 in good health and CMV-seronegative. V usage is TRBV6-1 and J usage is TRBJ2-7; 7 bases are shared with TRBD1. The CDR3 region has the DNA TGTGCCACCATAACCGGGACAGTCTCCTACGAGCAGTACTTC. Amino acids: CATITGTVSYEQYF.